This T cell receptor (beta chain) originates from a study of CD8+CD57+ T cells in acquired aplastic anemia. Deletions cut 1 base from V and 7 bases from J, with 13 bases between. The CDR3 is 13 amino acids. CDR1 is DFQATT, CDR2 SNEGSKA, per germline (reference sequence). Patients chosen for sequencing had shown CD8+CD57+ cell expansion by flow cytometry. The template used for profiling TCR beta VDJ and CDR3 was genomic DNA. TCRdb analysed the reads with MiXCR anew, one entry per CDR3 protein. The sample consists of approximately 300,000 distinct CDR3 sequences, under 60% of them appearing once. The sequence came from a human donor with aplastic anemia. Material for sequencing was sorted CD4+, CD8+, or CD8+CD57+ T cells (not recorded which) from PBMCs. The chain recombines TRBV20-1 with TRBJ2-5; D gene ambiguous. CDR3 sequence (DNA): TGCAGTGCTAGAGGTTTCGGCCGAGGGACCCAGTACTTC. This encodes CSARGFGRGTQYF.